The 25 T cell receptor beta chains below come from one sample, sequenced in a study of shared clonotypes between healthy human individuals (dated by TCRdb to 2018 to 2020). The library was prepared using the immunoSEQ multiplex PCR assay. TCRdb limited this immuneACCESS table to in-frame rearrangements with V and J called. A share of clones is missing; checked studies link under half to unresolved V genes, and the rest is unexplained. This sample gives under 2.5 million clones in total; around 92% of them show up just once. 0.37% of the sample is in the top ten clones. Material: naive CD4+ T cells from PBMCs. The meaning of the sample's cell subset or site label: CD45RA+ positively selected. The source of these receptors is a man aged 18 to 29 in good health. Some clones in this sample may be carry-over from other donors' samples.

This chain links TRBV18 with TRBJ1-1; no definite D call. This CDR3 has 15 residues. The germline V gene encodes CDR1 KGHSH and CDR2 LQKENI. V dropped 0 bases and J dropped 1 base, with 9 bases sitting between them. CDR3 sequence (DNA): TGTGCCAGCTCACCACCGGCGTGGGAGAACACTGAAGCTTTCTTT. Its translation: CASSPPAWENTEAFF.

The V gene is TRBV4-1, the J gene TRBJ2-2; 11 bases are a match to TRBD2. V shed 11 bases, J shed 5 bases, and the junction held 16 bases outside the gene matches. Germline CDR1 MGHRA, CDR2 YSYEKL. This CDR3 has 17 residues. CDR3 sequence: CASAKILAGVGTGELFF. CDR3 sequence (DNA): TGCGCCTCCGCCAAGATACTAGCGGGAGTGGGGACCGGGGAGCTGTTTTTT.

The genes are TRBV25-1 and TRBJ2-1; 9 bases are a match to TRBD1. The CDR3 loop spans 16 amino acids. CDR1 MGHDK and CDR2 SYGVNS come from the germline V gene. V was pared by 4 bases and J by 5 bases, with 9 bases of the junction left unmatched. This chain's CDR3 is CASSALGQGPNNEQFF. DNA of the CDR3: TGTGCCAGCAGTGCCCTGGGACAGGGACCGAACAATGAGCAGTTCTTC.

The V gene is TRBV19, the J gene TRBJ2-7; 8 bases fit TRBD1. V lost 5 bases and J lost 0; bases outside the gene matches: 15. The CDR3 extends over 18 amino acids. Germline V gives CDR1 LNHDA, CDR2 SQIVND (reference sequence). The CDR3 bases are TGTGCCAGTAGTTACCTAATGACAGGGGACGAAAGCTCCTACGAGCAGTACTTC. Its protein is CASSYLMTGDESSYEQYF.

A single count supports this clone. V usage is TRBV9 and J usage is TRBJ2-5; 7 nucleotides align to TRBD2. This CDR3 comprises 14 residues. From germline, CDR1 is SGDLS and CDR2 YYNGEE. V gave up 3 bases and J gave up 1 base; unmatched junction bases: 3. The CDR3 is CASSASSGQETQYF. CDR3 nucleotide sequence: TGTGCCAGCAGCGCCTCTAGCGGCCAAGAGACCCAGTACTTC.

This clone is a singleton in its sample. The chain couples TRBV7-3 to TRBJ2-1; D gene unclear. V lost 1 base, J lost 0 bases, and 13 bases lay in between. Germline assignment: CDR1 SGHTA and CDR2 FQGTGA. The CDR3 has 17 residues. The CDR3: CASSLKAGTSSYNEQFF. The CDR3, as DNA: TGTGCCAGCAGCTTAAAGGCAGGTACCAGCTCCTACAATGAGCAGTTCTTC.

The CDR3 sequence: CASSLVILPSPGTGLYEQYF. CDR3 sequence (DNA): TGTGCCAGCAGCTTAGTAATTTTACCATCTCCGGGGACAGGTCTTTACGAGCAGTACTTC. The rearrangement uses TRBV7-8 and TRBJ2-7; 8 nucleotides agree with TRBD1. V lost 1 base and J lost 4; bases outside the gene matches: 21. This CDR3 contains 20 residues. Per germline, CDR1 SGHVS and CDR2 FQNEAQ.

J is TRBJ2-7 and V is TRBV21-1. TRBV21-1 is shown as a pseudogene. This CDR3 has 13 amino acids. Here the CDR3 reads CASSKGPHYEQYF. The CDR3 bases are TGTGCCAGCAGCAAAGGACCCCACTACGAGCAGTACTTC.

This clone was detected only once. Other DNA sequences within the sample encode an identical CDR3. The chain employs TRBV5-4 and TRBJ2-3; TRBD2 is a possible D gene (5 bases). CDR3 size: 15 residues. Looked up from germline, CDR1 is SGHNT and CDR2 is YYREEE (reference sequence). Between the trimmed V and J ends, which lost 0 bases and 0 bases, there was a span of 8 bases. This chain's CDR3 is CASSLESGSTDTQYF. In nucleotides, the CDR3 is TGTGCCAGCAGCTTGGAATCGGGGAGCACAGATACGCAGTATTTT.

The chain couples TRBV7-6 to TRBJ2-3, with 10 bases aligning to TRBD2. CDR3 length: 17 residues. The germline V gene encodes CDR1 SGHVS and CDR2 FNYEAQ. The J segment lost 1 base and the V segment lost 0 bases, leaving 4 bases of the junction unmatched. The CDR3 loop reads CASSLAGGTSGTDTQYF. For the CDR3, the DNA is TGTGCCAGCAGCTTAGCCGGGGGGACTAGCGGCACAGATACGCAGTATTTT.

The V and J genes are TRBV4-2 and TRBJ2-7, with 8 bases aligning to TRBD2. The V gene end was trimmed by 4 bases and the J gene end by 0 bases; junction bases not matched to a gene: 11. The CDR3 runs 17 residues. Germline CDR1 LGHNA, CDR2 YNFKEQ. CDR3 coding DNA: TGTGCCAGCAGCCCCTACGGGGGGGCGGGCGCCTCCTACGAGCAGTACTTC. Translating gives CASSPYGGAGASYEQYF.

CDR3 bases: TGTGCCAGCAGTTTAATTCTGGACCCTCTCTACGAGCAGTACTTC. It is translated as CASSLILDPLYEQYF. The chain recombines TRBV27 with TRBJ2-7; D not certain. The CDR3 length is 15 residues. V dropped 2 bases and J dropped 3 bases, with 14 bases sitting between them. The germline CDR1 and CDR2 sequences are MNHEY and SMNVEV (reference sequence).

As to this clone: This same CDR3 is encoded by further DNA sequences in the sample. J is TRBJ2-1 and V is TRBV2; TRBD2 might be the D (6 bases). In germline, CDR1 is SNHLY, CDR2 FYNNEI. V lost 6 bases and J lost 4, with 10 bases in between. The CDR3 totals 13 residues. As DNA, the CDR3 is TGTGCCAGCAGCCCGGAGGGGTACAATGAGCAGTTCTTC. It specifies CASSPEGYNEQFF.

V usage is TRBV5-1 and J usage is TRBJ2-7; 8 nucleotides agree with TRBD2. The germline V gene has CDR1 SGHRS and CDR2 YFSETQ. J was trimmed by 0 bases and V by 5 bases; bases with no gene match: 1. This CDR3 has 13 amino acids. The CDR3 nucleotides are TGCGCCAGCAGGCGGGGGGTCTCCTACGAGCAGTACTTC. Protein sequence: CASRRGVSYEQYF.

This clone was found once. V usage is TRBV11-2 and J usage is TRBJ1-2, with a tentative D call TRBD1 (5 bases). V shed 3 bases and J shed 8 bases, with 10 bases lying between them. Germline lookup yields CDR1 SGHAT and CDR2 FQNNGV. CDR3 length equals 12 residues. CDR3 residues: CASSFGQGGYTF. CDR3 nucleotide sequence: TGTGCCAGCAGCTTCGGGCAGGGAGGCTACACCTTC.

The chain's CDR3 is CASSPRPVGSYNEQFF. The DNA of the CDR3 is TGTGCCAGCAGTCCCCGCCCAGTAGGGAGCTACAATGAGCAGTTCTTC. The chain has TRBV28 and TRBJ2-1, with D maybe TRBD2 (5 bases). There are 16 residues in the CDR3. V was pared by 5 bases and J by 3 bases, with 17 bases between. The germline gives CDR1 MDHEN, CDR2 SYDVKM.

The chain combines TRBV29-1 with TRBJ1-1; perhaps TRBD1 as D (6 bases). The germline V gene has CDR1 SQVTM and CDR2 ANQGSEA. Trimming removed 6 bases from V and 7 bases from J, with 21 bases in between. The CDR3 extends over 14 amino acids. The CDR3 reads CSVRTDLTSREAFF. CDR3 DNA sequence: TGCAGCGTCCGGACAGATTTAACCTCCCGTGAAGCTTTCTTT.

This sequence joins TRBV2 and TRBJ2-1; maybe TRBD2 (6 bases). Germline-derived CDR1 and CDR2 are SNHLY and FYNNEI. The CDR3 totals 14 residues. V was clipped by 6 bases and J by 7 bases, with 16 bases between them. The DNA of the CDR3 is TGTGCCAGCAGAGTGCGGGGTTTCAGAAATGAGCAGTTCTTC. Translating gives CASRVRGFRNEQFF.

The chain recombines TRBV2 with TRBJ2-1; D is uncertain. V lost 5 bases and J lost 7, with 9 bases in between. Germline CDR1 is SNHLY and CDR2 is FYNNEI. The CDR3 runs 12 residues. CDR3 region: CASSMSVNEQFF. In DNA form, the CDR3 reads TGTGCCAGCAGTATGAGCGTTAATGAGCAGTTCTTC.

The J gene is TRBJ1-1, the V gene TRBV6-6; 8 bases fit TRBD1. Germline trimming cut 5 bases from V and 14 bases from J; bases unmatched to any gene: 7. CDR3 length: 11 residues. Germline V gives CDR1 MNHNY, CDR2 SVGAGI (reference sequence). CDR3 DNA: TGTGCCAGCAGTCCCCGGGACAGGTTGTTCTTT. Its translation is CASSPRDRLFF.

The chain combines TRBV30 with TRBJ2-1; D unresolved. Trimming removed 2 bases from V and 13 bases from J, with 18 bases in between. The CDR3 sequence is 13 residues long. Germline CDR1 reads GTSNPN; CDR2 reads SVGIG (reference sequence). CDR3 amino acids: CAWSNSVSPSQFF. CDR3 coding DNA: TGTGCCTGGAGTAATTCTGTGTCCCCTAGTCAGTTCTTC.

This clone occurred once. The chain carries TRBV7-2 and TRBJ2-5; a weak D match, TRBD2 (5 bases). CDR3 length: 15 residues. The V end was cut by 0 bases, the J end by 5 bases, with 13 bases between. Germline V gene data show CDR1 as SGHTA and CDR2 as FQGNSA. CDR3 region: CASSLALGVGETQYF. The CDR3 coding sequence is TGTGCCAGCAGCTTAGCATTGGGAGTGGGGGAGACCCAGTACTTC.

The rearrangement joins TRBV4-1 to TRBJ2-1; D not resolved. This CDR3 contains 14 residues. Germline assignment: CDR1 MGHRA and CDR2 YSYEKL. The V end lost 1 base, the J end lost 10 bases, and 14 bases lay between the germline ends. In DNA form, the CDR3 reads TGCGCCAGCAGCCAAGGGGGTTCCAGGTGGGAGCAGTTCTTC. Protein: CASSQGGSRWEQFF.

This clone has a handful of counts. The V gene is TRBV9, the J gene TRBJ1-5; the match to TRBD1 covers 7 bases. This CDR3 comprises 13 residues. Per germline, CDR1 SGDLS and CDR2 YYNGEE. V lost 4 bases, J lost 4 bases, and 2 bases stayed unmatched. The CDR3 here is CASSWDSNQPQHF. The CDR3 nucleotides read TGTGCCAGCAGCTGGGACAGTAATCAGCCCCAGCATTTT.

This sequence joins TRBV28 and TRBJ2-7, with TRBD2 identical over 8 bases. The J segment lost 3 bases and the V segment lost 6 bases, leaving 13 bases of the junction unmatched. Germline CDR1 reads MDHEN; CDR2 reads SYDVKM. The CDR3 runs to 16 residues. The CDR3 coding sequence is TGTGCCAGCAGGCCATTCCGGTGGCGGGAGGTCTACGAGCAGTACTTC. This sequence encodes CASRPFRWREVYEQYF.